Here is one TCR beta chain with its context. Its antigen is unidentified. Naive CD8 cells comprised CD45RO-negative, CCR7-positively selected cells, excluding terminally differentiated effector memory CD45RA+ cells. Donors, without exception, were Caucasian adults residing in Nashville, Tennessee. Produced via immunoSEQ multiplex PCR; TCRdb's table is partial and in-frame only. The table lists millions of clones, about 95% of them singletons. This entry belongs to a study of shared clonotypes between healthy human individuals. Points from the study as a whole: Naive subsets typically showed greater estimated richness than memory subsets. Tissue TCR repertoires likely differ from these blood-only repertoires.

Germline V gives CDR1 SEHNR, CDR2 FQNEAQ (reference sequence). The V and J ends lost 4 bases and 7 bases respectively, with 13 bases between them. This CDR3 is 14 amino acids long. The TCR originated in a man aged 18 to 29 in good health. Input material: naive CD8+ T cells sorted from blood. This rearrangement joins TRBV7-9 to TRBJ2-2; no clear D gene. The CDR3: CASSSEVASGELFF. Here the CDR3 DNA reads TGTGCCAGCAGCTCGGAAGTGGCTAGCGGGGAGCTGTTTTTT.